One sample yielded the 30 T cell receptor beta chains listed below, sequenced in a study of blood T cell repertoires in COVID-19. The table came from immunoSEQ multiplex PCR; TCRdb's copy has only in-frame clones and leaves some out. Here the sample spans roughly 200,000 clones, less than 85% being singletons. Sequencing used PBMCs or T cells enriched from blood (not recorded which). The receptors derive from a man in his forties who had recovered from COVID-19.

The chain uses TRBV5-1 and TRBJ2-7; possibly TRBD1 for D (6 bases). Germline loops: CDR1 SGHRS, CDR2 YFSETQ. This CDR3 is 13 amino acids long. V lost 4 bases and J lost 3, with 11 bases in between. CDR3: CASSPTGFYEQYF. The CDR3 DNA sequence: TGCGCCAGCAGCCCTACAGGGTTCTACGAGCAGTACTTC. Full variable domain (remainder filled in from reference TRBV5-1 and TRBJ2-7): KAGVTQTPRYLIKTRGQQVTLSCSPISGHRSVSWYQQTPGQGLQFLFEYFSETQRNKGNFPGRFSGRQFSNSRSEMNVSTLELGDSALYLCASSPTGFYEQYFGPGTRLTVT.

The CDR3 here is CASSLGGSFLPNYGYTF. In DNA, the CDR3 is TGTGCCAGCAGCTTAGGTGGCAGTTTTTTACCTAACTATGGCTACACCTTC. V is TRBV13 and J is TRBJ1-2; D not resolved. The germline CDR1 and CDR2 sequences are PRHDT and FYEKMQ (reference sequence). The CDR3 runs 17 residues. V was clipped by 0 bases and J by 0 bases, with 14 bases between them.

V gene TRBV30 combines with J gene TRBJ2-4, with D possibly TRBD1 on 7 matching bases. The germline gives CDR1 GTSNPN, CDR2 SVGIG (reference sequence). Trimming cost V 2 bases and J 7 bases, with 12 bases left between them. The CDR3 covers 13 residues. CDR3 sequence (DNA): TGTGCCTGGAGTTCACAGGGGAGGAACATTCAGTACTTC. This translates into CAWSSQGRNIQYF.

This clone turned up a few times. This chain uses TRBV3-1 (or the pseudogene TRBV3-2) with TRBJ1-2; D call uncertain. The V and J ends lost 1 base and 6 bases respectively, with 12 bases between them. Germline assignment: CDR1 LGHDT and CDR2 YNNKEL (reference sequence). The length of the CDR3 is 14 residues. The DNA for the CDR3 is TGTGCCAGCAGCCAAGGTCGCGGGTACAATGGCTACACCTTC. It encodes CASSQGRGYNGYTF.

There are a few counts of this clone. The chain links TRBV7-2 to TRBJ1-1, with a tentative D call TRBD1 (6 bases). Per the germline V gene, CDR1 is SGHTA and CDR2 is FQGNSA. Between the trimmed V and J ends, which lost 5 bases and 1 base, there was a span of 14 bases. CDR3 length: 15 amino acids. Here the CDR3 reads CASSPQDRSNTEAFF. The CDR3 DNA reads TGTGCCAGCAGCCCTCAAGACAGGTCGAACACTGAAGCTTTCTTT. Combining the CDR3 with reference TRBV7-2 and TRBJ1-1 gives the whole variable domain GAGVSQSPSNKVTEKGKDVELRCDPISGHTALYWYRQSLGQGLEFLIYFQGNSAPDKSGLPSDRFSAERTGGSVSTLTIQRTQQEDSAVYLCASSPQDRSNTEAFFGQGTRLTVV.

This sequence joins TRBV7-6 and TRBJ2-5, with TRBD1 identical over 9 bases. Germline CDR1 SGHVS, CDR2 FNYEAQ. CDR3 size: 15 residues. V lost 4 bases to trimming and J lost 2 bases; unmatched junction nucleotides: 5. In nucleotides, the CDR3 is TGTGCCAGCAGCTGGGGGGACAGGGAGCAAGAGACCCAGTACTTC. Translated: CASSWGDREQETQYF.

The rearrangement joins TRBV27 to TRBJ2-2, with unresolved D. The ends were cut back, 5 bases at V and 7 bases at J, with 5 bases in the middle. The CDR3 is made up of 11 amino acids. The germline V gene encodes CDR1 MNHEY and CDR2 SMNVEV (reference sequence). CDR3 sequence (DNA): TGTGCCAGCAGTACCGGCGGGGAGCTGTTTTTT. Its translation is CASSTGGELFF.

The chain has TRBV10-1 and TRBJ2-7; D unclear. In germline, CDR1 is WNHNN, CDR2 SYGVQD (reference sequence). V lost 7 bases, J lost 2 bases, and 12 bases lay in between. The CDR3 has 13 residues. In DNA form, the CDR3 reads TGCGCCAGCAACGATTGCAGGACCTACGAGCAGTACTTC. Its translation: CASNDCRTYEQYF.

This chain connects TRBV7-8 to TRBJ2-7; 7 bases line up with TRBD1. This CDR3 region has 15 residues. V was clipped by 4 bases and J by 4 bases; unmatched bases: 10. Germline CDR1 and CDR2: SGHVS and FQNEAQ. CDR3 DNA sequence: TGTGCCAGCAGCTATGGCCCGGGACAGCAATACGAGCAGTACTTC. Translating gives CASSYGPGQQYEQYF.

This chain uses TRBV10-3 with TRBJ1-2, with D possibly matching TRBD1 (5 bases). CDR1 ENHRY and CDR2 SYGVKD come from the germline V gene. V lost 3 bases and J lost 4, with 12 bases in between. The CDR3 totals 14 residues. The CDR3 region has the DNA TGTGCCATCAGTGAAGGAGGGGCGAGCTATGGCTACACCTTC. Translating gives CAISEGGASYGYTF.

The rearrangement joins TRBV5-1 to TRBJ2-3, with 14 bases lining up with TRBD2. J was trimmed by 3 bases and V by 4 bases; bases with no gene match: 7. Per the germline V gene, CDR1 is SGHRS and CDR2 is YFSETQ. CDR3 length: 17 residues. In nucleotides, the CDR3 is TGCGCCAGCAGCCCCGGGACTAGCGGGGGACCTACAGATACGCAGTATTTT. Protein sequence: CASSPGTSGGPTDTQYF.

The J gene is TRBJ2-7, the V gene TRBV11-2; 9 bases line up with TRBD1. V lost 4 bases, J lost 6 bases, and 16 bases stayed unmatched. The germline V gene encodes CDR1 SGHAT and CDR2 FQNNGV. The CDR3 spans 17 residues. The chain's CDR3 is CASSSVQGARRSGEQYF. The CDR3, as DNA: TGTGCCAGCAGCTCGGTACAGGGGGCGCGGAGGTCTGGCGAGCAGTACTTC.

In its sample, this clone was seen once. At one boundary the junction diverges from the germline segment, which might be a read error. This sequence joins TRBV18 and TRBJ1-3, with 8 bases lining up with TRBD1. The length of the CDR3 is 13 residues. Germline V gene lookup returns CDR1 KGHSH and CDR2 LQKENI. CDR3 in amino acids: CASSPPTRDRIDF. Here the CDR3 DNA reads TGTGCCAGCTCACCACCTACCCGGGACAGGATCGATTTT.

The genes are TRBV27 and TRBJ1-6; D not resolved. Germline-derived CDR1 and CDR2 are MNHEY and SMNVEV (reference sequence). V lost 6 bases to trimming and J lost 6 bases, with 18 bases between them. This CDR3 spans 16 amino acids. CDR3: CASRFAAHPRNSPLHF. The CDR3, as DNA: TGTGCCAGCAGATTTGCGGCCCACCCTCGTAATTCACCCCTCCACTTT.

The V and J genes are TRBV5-4 and TRBJ1-2, with D unclear. The CDR3 is 14 residues long. V was pared by 0 bases and J by 0 bases, with 6 bases between. CDR1 and CDR2 from the germline V gene are SGHNT and YYREEE (reference sequence). The CDR3 DNA follows: TGTGCCAGCAGCTTGGCGGTTCCTAACTATGGCTACACCTTC. Its protein product is CASSLAVPNYGYTF.

V usage is TRBV5-4 and J usage is TRBJ2-7; 10 nucleotides match TRBD2. CDR1 is SGHNT and CDR2 is YYREEE in the germline V gene (reference sequence). The CDR3 has 15 amino acids. With V trimmed by 0 bases and J by 7 bases, 7 bases remained unmatched. CDR3 residues: CASSLDLAGAQEQYF. Written as DNA, the CDR3 is TGTGCCAGCAGCTTGGATCTAGCGGGAGCCCAAGAGCAGTACTTC.

The V gene is TRBV5-6, the J gene TRBJ2-7, with 13 positions matching TRBD2. CDR3 length equals 15 residues. The germline V gene has CDR1 SGHDT and CDR2 YYEEEE. After removal of 3 bases from V and 6 bases from J, the junction contained 6 bases not matched to a gene. The CDR3 DNA reads as TGTGCCAGCAGCTATATGACTAGCGGGGGGTTCGAGCAGTACTTC. As protein: CASSYMTSGGFEQYF.

The chain links TRBV27 to TRBJ1-4; D is perhaps TRBD1 (6 bases). Germline CDR1 reads MNHEY; CDR2 reads SMNVEV (reference sequence). The germline V and J ends were trimmed by 6 bases and 4 bases, with 18 bases remaining between them. This CDR3 is 16 amino acids long. The CDR3 region is CASRSLKLQGNEKLFF. The DNA for the CDR3 is TGTGCCAGCAGATCTCTCAAATTACAGGGTAATGAAAAACTGTTTTTT.

The chain combines TRBV5-4 with TRBJ2-1, with 10 bases identical to TRBD1. This CDR3 is built from 15 residues. From germline, CDR1 is SGHNT and CDR2 YYREEE (reference sequence). V lost 2 bases and J lost 7; bases outside the gene matches: 6. The CDR3 sequence is CASSFGDRGSNEQFF. The CDR3 region has the DNA TGTGCCAGCAGCTTTGGGGACAGGGGTTCAAATGAGCAGTTCTTC. The full variable domain, in which reference TRBV5-4 and TRBJ2-1 provide the parts outside the CDR3, is ETGVTQSPTHLIKTRGQQVTLRCSSQSGHNTVSWYQQALGQGPQFIFQYYREEENGRGNFPPRFSGLQFPNYSSELNVNALELDDSALYLCASSFGDRGSNEQFFGPGTRLTVL.

The table lists this clone with a few counts. This rearrangement joins TRBV7-9 to TRBJ1-1, with 10 bases fitting TRBD1. Looked up from germline, CDR1 is SEHNR and CDR2 is FQNEAQ (reference sequence). This CDR3 has 15 residues. The V and J ends lost 5 bases and 1 base, in that order; junction bases with no gene match: 4. The CDR3 nucleotides read TGTGCCAGCAGCGCGGGACAGGGGACGAACACTGAAGCTTTCTTT. It encodes CASSAGQGTNTEAFF. The full variable domain, completed using reference TRBV7-9 and TRBJ1-1, is DTGVSQNPRHKITKRGQNVTFRCDPISEHNRLYWYRQTLGQGPEFLTYFQNEAQLEKSRLLSDRFSAERPKGSFSTLEIQRTEQGDSAMYLCASSAGQGTNTEAFFGQGTRLTVV.

The rearrangement links TRBV24-1 to TRBJ1-5; D might be TRBD1 (5 bases). CDR3 length: 17 residues. V was trimmed by 2 bases and J by 0 bases, leaving 13 bases between them. Germline CDR1 reads KGHDR; CDR2 reads SFDVKD. CDR3 DNA: TGTGCCACCAGTGATTCGAGTAGACAGTATAGCAATCAGCCCCAGCATTTT. This codes for CATSDSSRQYSNQPQHF.

The chain carries TRBV28 and TRBJ1-2; TRBD1 agrees at 8 bases. The CDR3 is 15 amino acids. Germline V gene sequence: CDR1 MDHEN, CDR2 SYDVKM. The V gene end was trimmed by 5 bases and the J gene end by 8 bases; junction bases not matched to a gene: 13. CDR3 nucleotide sequence: TGTGCCAGCAGTACCCCGACAGGGGTGAATAACGGCTACACCTTC. It specifies CASSTPTGVNNGYTF.

V usage is TRBV6-2 or TRBV6-3 and J usage is TRBJ2-7, with TRBD2 matching 7 bases. Germline CDR1 and CDR2: MNHEY and SVGEGT. The CDR3 runs to 18 residues. Trimming at V came to 4 bases and at J to 0 bases, leaving 15 bases not matched to a gene. Here the CDR3 DNA reads TGTGCCAGCAGTTCGGGAGTTAGCGGGCCTTCCCGCTCCTACGAGCAGTACTTC. Protein sequence: CASSSGVSGPSRSYEQYF.

The chain employs TRBV4-1 and TRBJ1-4; D is ambiguous. V was trimmed by 1 base and J by 7 bases, leaving 10 bases between them. The CDR3 runs 14 residues. Germline V gene data show CDR1 as MGHRA and CDR2 as YSYEKL. The CDR3 bases are TGCGCCAGCAGCCAAGGACCACGCGGTGAAAAACTGTTTTTT. Translation gives CASSQGPRGEKLFF.

The CDR3 coding sequence is TGCGCCAGCAGCTTGGGAGGGACACTCTATAATTCACCCCTCCACTTT. As protein: CASSLGGTLYNSPLHF. This rearrangement joins TRBV5-1 to TRBJ1-6; D is possibly TRBD1 (6 bases). V lost 0 bases to trimming and J lost 3 bases, with 10 bases between them. The CDR3 loop spans 16 amino acids. The germline CDR1 and CDR2 sequences are SGHRS and YFSETQ.

In this sample, this clone turned up a few times. V is TRBV5-1 and J is TRBJ2-3, with TRBD2 matching over 11 bases. The CDR3 extends over 18 amino acids. Germline V gives CDR1 SGHRS, CDR2 YFSETQ. Trimming removed 2 bases from V and 4 bases from J; junction bases left unmatched: 12. As DNA, the CDR3 is TGCGCCAGCAGCTTCTCTCCGCTAGCGGGAGGTATCCCAGATACGCAGTATTTT. This gives the protein CASSFSPLAGGIPDTQYF.

V usage is TRBV7-8 and J usage is TRBJ2-1; the match to TRBD2 covers 7 bases. This CDR3 comprises 17 residues. After removal of 3 bases from V and 3 bases from J, the junction contained 11 bases not matched to a gene. Germline V gives CDR1 SGHVS, CDR2 FQNEAQ. CDR3 sequence reads: CASSFSWAGVHYNEQFF. DNA for the CDR3: TGTGCCAGCAGCTTTAGTTGGGCGGGAGTGCACTACAATGAGCAGTTCTTC.

The DNA for the CDR3 is TGTGCCAGCAGTTTAGTCGGAGGCGGCTATGGCTACACCTTC. It specifies CASSLVGGGYGYTF. The chain employs TRBV28 and TRBJ1-2; no clear D. This CDR3 comprises 14 residues. Germline values: CDR1 MDHEN, CDR2 SYDVKM. The V end lost 2 bases, the J end lost 4 bases, and 11 bases lay between the germline ends.

This chain joins TRBV5-8 and TRBJ2-6; no reliable D call. The CDR3 totals 16 residues. The V end was cut by 1 base, the J end by 0 bases, with 8 bases between. The germline V gene has CDR1 SGHTS and CDR2 YDEGEE. The CDR3 DNA reads as TGTGCCAGCAGCTTGAGCGTATTCTCTGGGGCCAACGTCCTGACTTTC. Translation: CASSLSVFSGANVLTF.

The sample holds a few counts of this clone. The chain joins TRBV6-5 to TRBJ1-2, with 7 nucleotides matching TRBD1. The CDR3 is 15 residues long. Germline CDR1 and CDR2: MNHEY and SVGAGI. Losses at the gene ends were 5 bases for V and 0 bases for J; bases not matched to a gene: 6. Here the CDR3 DNA reads TGTGCCAGCAGTCCTCCCGGGACAGCTAACTATGGCTACACCTTC. As protein: CASSPPGTANYGYTF.